The TCR beta chain under discussion was sequenced for a study of Ad26.COV2.S vaccination and SARS-CoV-2 variants. Overall study context: By the intramuscular route, Ad26.COV2.S was given once, or twice 56 days apart. Study-wide findings and caveats: Analyses that measured TCR breadth and depth may have underestimated total T cell responses. Non-spike TCR breadth showed similarity between vaccine and placebo recipients.

As to this clone: Its cognate antigen is unknown.

Produced via immunoSEQ multiplex PCR; TCRdb's table is partial and in-frame only. Of some 400,000 clones in the sample, 75% to 90% were seen once. The treatment denotes: some 20 received Ad26.COV2.S at low or high dose, single or two shots; about five received placebo; per-sample allocation not given. Specimen acquisition occurred on day 63 following the initial vaccine or placebo injection. The donor was a Boston adult aged 18-55 years. This CDR3 region has 14 residues. The V and J ends lost 5 bases and 6 bases respectively, with 17 bases between them. The germline CDR1 and CDR2 sequences are MGHRA and YSYEKL.

The specimen comprised peripheral blood, sampled in a trial of Ad26.COV2.S vaccine versus placebo. V is TRBV4-1 and J is TRBJ2-7, with D perhaps assigned TRBD1 or TRBD2 (5 bases each). This TCR came from a person between 18 and 65 years old who received the Ad26.COV2.S COVID-19 vaccine or a placebo. The chain's CDR3 is CASSARDGALEQYF. DNA for the CDR3: TGCGCCAGCAGCGCCCGGGACGGGGCGCTCGAGCAGTACTTC.